The clone carrying this TCR beta chain was seen a few times. Germline lookup yields CDR1 SGHTA and CDR2 FQGTGA. The CDR3 is 13 residues long. V was pared by 5 bases and J by 3 bases, with 11 bases between. The sample belongs to a study of tumor-infiltrating lymphocytes in oesophageal squamous cell carcinoma. TCRdb redid the calling of the PCR reads with MiXCR, one entry per CDR3 protein. Of fewer than 20,000 distinct CDR3 sequences listed, over 40% are singletons. The sequenced sample consisted of normal esophageal tissue next to the tumor. The chain uses TRBV7-3 and TRBJ2-7; D might be TRBD2 (6 bases). This receptor was obtained from a female donor with esophageal squamous cell carcinoma. CDR3 in amino acids: CASSPRRGYEQYF. The CDR3 bases are TGTGCCAGCAGCCCTCGGAGGGGCTACGAGCAGTACTTC.